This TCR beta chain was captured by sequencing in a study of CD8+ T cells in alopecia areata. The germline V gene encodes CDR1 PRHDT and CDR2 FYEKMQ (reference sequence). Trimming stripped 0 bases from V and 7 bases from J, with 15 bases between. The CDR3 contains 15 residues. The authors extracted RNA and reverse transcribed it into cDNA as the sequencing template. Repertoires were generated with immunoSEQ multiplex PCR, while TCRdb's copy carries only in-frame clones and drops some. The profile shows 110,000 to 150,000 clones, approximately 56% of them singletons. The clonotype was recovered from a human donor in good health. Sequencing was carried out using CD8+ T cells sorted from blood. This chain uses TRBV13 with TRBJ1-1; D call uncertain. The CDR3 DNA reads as TGTGCCAGCAGCTTAGGAATCAGTGCGGCGTTTGAAGCTTTCTTT. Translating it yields CASSLGISAAFEAFF.